The source of this T cell receptor beta chain is a study of cytomegalovirus exposure and HLA in healthy donors. Points from the study as a whole: With DRB1 most and HLA-C fewest, TCR association rates differed between HLA loci in a later analysis. Later analysis found that TCR beta chains associated with HLA were more clonally expanded than other, equally common chains. Solely CMV serostatus was available to characterize immune exposure. There was a cluster of highly shared sequence variants that was likely a sequencing artifact.

Both 60 Vbeta primers and 13 Jbeta primers went into the PCR. Method: immunoSEQ multiplex PCR; TCRdb's copy keeps in-frame clones and lacks some. This table has about 130,000 clones, 65% to 90% appearing once. As regards this clone: Its antigen is as yet unknown.

J gave up 7 bases and V 6 bases, and 11 bases lay outside the gene matches. From germline, CDR1 is MNHEY and CDR2 SMNVEV (reference sequence). This CDR3 has 15 residues. The sample was PBMCs. V is TRBV27 and J is TRBJ1-5; 8 nucleotides agree with TRBD1. The clonotype originates from a male donor in good health and CMV-seropositive. The CDR3 is CASSPSRDRRQPQHF. CDR3 in DNA: TGTGCCAGCAGCCCGAGCCGGGACAGGCGCCAGCCCCAGCATTTT.